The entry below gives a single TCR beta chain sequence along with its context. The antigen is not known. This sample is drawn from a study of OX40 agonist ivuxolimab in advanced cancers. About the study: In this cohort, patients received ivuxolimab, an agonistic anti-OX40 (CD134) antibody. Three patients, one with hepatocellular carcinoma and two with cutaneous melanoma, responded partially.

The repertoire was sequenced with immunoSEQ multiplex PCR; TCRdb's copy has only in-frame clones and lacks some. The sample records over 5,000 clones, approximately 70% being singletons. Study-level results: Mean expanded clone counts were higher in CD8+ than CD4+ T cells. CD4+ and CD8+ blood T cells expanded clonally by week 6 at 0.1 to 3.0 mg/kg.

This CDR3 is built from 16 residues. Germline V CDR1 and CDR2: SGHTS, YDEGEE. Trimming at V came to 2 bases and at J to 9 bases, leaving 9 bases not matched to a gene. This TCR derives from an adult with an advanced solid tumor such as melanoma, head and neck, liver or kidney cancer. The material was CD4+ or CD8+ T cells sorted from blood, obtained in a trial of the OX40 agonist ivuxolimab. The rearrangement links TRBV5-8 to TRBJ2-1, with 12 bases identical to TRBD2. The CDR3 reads CASSFVLSSGRAEQFF. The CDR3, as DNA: TGTGCCAGCAGCTTTGTTTTGTCTAGCGGGAGGGCTGAGCAGTTCTTC.